This passage covers 19 T cell receptor beta chains from one sample sequenced in a study of blood T cell repertoires in COVID-19. Generated by immunoSEQ multiplex PCR, the TCRdb table keeps only in-frame clones and is missing some. Here the sample spans about 87,000 clones, about four fifths being singletons. The material sequenced was peripheral blood. Receptors were obtained from a woman in her seventies with acute or convalescent COVID-19.

The chain has TRBV19 and TRBJ1-4; TRBD1 aligns across 7 bases. There are 14 residues in the CDR3. Looked up from germline, CDR1 is LNHDA and CDR2 is SQIVND (reference sequence). Trimming took 6 bases from V and 2 from J; bases not matched to a gene: 3. The CDR3 nucleotides are TGTGCCAGTAGAACAGGGGACACTAATGAAAAACTGTTTTTT. The encoded protein is CASRTGDTNEKLFF. Combining the CDR3 with reference TRBV19 and TRBJ1-4 gives the whole variable domain DGGITQSPKYLFRKEGQNVTLSCEQNLNHDAMYWYRQDPGQGLRLIYYSQIVNDFQKGDIAEGYSVSREKKESFPLTVTSAQKNPTAFYLCASRTGDTNEKLFFGSGTQLSVL.

There are a few counts of this clone. The chain has TRBV13 and TRBJ2-1; D not resolved. Germline CDR1 and CDR2: PRHDT and FYEKMQ (reference sequence). Trimming left V 1 base short and J 3 bases short, with 4 bases between. The CDR3 loop spans 13 amino acids. The CDR3 DNA is TGTGCCAGCAGCTTAGCGTTCTACAATGAGCAGTTCTTC. Amino acid sequence: CASSLAFYNEQFF.

The chain joins TRBV24-1 to TRBJ2-3; no firm D call. This CDR3 is 14 amino acids long. The V and J ends lost 4 bases and 0 bases respectively, with 7 bases between them. Germline CDR1 reads KGHDR; CDR2 reads SFDVKD. The CDR3 is CATSDNGSTDTQYF. The CDR3 coding sequence is TGTGCCACCAGTGACAACGGGAGCACAGATACGCAGTATTTT.

This chain uses TRBV18 with TRBJ1-1; D is unclear. Germline assignment: CDR1 KGHSH and CDR2 LQKENI. The CDR3 has 15 amino acids. The V and J ends lost 4 bases and 0 bases respectively, with 12 bases between them. The CDR3 sequence is CASSLSAGMNTEAFF. DNA for the CDR3: TGTGCCAGCTCACTTTCCGCCGGTATGAACACTGAAGCTTTCTTT.

The chain recombines TRBV5-1 with TRBJ1-5; 9 nucleotides match TRBD1. Trimming cost V 3 bases and J 7 bases; bases outside gene matches: 8. This CDR3 region has 15 residues. Germline V gene data show CDR1 as SGHRS and CDR2 as YFSETQ. The CDR3 sequence is CASSSPGQGVQPQHF. Here the CDR3 DNA reads TGCGCCAGCAGCTCCCCGGGACAGGGAGTACAGCCCCAGCATTTT.

The rearrangement joins TRBV30 to TRBJ1-6; D is undetermined. The ends were cut back, 2 bases at V and 8 bases at J, with 10 bases in the middle. In germline, CDR1 is GTSNPN, CDR2 SVGIG (reference sequence). The CDR3 runs to 13 residues. The CDR3 DNA follows: TGTGCCTGGAGTCTGACCCGGGATTCACCCCTCCACTTT. Its protein is CAWSLTRDSPLHF.

The chain employs TRBV19 and TRBJ2-3; D uncertain. The V end was cut by 6 bases, the J end by 2 bases, with 12 bases between. The CDR3 runs to 14 residues. CDR1 is LNHDA, CDR2 SQIVND, per germline (reference sequence). The CDR3 DNA is TGTGCCAGTAGGGCCCTCAGCGTCACAGATACGCAGTATTTT. It encodes CASRALSVTDTQYF.

This clone has only one observation. The V and J genes are TRBV5-1 and TRBJ1-1, with 10 bases fitting TRBD1. Germline V CDR1 and CDR2: SGHRS, YFSETQ. V lost 4 bases, J lost 10 bases, and 7 bases stayed unmatched. The CDR3 is 13 residues long. The CDR3, as DNA: TGCGCCAGCAGCCTCGGGACAGGGGATCGAGCTTTCTTT. It translates to CASSLGTGDRAFF.

The chain combines TRBV11-3 with TRBJ2-5; 7 bases line up with TRBD2. The CDR3 runs to 15 residues. Germline V CDR1 and CDR2: SGHNT, YENEEA. V lost 5 bases and J lost 4; bases outside the gene matches: 10. The CDR3 sequence: CASSPGNGGRETQYF. As DNA, the CDR3 is TGTGCCAGCAGCCCAGGGAACGGGGGGAGAGAGACCCAGTACTTC.

The J gene is TRBJ1-1, the V gene TRBV30; D might be TRBD1 (5 bases). The CDR3 extends over 15 amino acids. Germline loops: CDR1 GTSNPN, CDR2 SVGIG (reference sequence). Trimming removed 0 bases from V and 1 base from J, with 12 bases in between. CDR3 region: CAWSVRGVTNTEAFF. In DNA, the CDR3 is TGTGCCTGGAGTGTACGGGGGGTGACGAACACTGAAGCTTTCTTT.

This chain connects TRBV5-6 to TRBJ1-5; tentative D call: TRBD1 (6 bases). The germline V gene has CDR1 SGHDT and CDR2 YYEEEE. The CDR3 is made up of 14 amino acids. V dropped 4 bases and J dropped 7 bases, with 15 bases sitting between them. The CDR3 DNA follows: TGTGCCAGCAGCCTGGGGCAGGGGAGCCAGCCCCAGCATTTT. This gives the protein CASSLGQGSQPQHF.

V and J are TRBV4-1 and TRBJ1-2; 9 bases fit TRBD1. V lost 1 base, J lost 7 bases, and 7 bases stayed unmatched. The CDR3 covers 15 residues. Germline-derived CDR1 and CDR2 are MGHRA and YSYEKL. CDR3 residues: CASSQVLGQGGGYTF. CDR3 nucleotide sequence: TGCGCCAGCAGCCAAGTGCTGGGACAGGGTGGTGGCTACACCTTC.

The chain is built from TRBV7-4 and TRBJ2-7, with TRBD2 identical over 9 bases. Germline CDR1 and CDR2: SGHVT and SQSDAQ. The junction had 9 bases not matched to a gene; V was cut back by 5 bases and J by 4 bases. The CDR3 is 15 residues long. The CDR3 loop is CASSPSGGPLYEQYF. CDR3 sequence (DNA): TGTGCCAGCAGCCCGAGCGGGGGGCCGCTTTACGAGCAGTACTTC.

The chain uses TRBV7-9 and TRBJ2-1; D is perhaps TRBD1 (5 bases). Trimming shortened V by 1 base and J by 2 bases, and 15 bases separated the two germline ends. The CDR3 has 17 residues. Germline CDR1 SEHNR, CDR2 FQNEAQ (reference sequence). The CDR3 nucleotides are TGTGCCAGCAGCTTAGTTAAAGGTGACAGCGCCTACAATGAGCAGTTCTTC. Translated, it gives CASSLVKGDSAYNEQFF. Looking up the rest from reference TRBV7-9 and TRBJ2-1 gives the full variable domain: DTGVSQNPRHKITKRGQNVTFRCDPISEHNRLYWYRQTLGQGPEFLTYFQNEAQLEKSRLLSDRFSAERPKGSFSTLEIQRTEQGDSAMYLCASSLVKGDSAYNEQFFGPGTRLTVL.

This CDR3 is CASSPQRNMNTEAFF. CDR3 nucleotide sequence: TGTGCCAGCAGCCCCCAGCGGAACATGAACACTGAAGCTTTCTTT. V and J are TRBV11-3 and TRBJ1-1; D unclear. V was shortened by 5 bases and J by 0 bases, with 13 bases between the two germline ends. Germline V CDR1 and CDR2: SGHNT, YENEEA. The CDR3 contains 15 residues.

This CDR3 reads CASSERTGGTNTEAFF. CDR3 nucleotides: TGTGCCAGCAGTGAAAGGACAGGGGGGACGAACACTGAAGCTTTCTTT. This chain uses TRBV2 with TRBJ1-1; 10 bases line up with TRBD1. The V segment lost 2 bases and the J segment 1 base; nucleotides outside the gene matches: 4. This CDR3 spans 16 amino acids. Germline lookup yields CDR1 SNHLY and CDR2 FYNNEI.

The table lists this clone with a few counts. The CDR3 reads CAISESTQGRTEAFF. In nucleotides, the CDR3 is TGTGCCATCAGTGAGTCGACTCAGGGGAGAACTGAAGCTTTCTTT. The J gene is TRBJ1-1, the V gene TRBV10-3, with D tentatively TRBD1 (6 bases). Trimming shortened V by 0 bases and J by 5 bases, and 13 bases separated the two germline ends. Germline V gene data show CDR1 as ENHRY and CDR2 as SYGVKD. CDR3 length: 15 amino acids.

This chain connects TRBV28 to TRBJ1-6; 9 bases fit TRBD1. CDR1 is MDHEN and CDR2 is SYDVKM in the germline V gene. V shed 3 bases and J 14 bases; nucleotides not matched to a gene: 5. There are 13 residues in the CDR3. In DNA, the CDR3 is TGTGCCAGCAGTTTGGGTGGACAGGGGACCCTCCACTTT. This translates into CASSLGGQGTLHF.

This sequence joins TRBV19 and TRBJ1-3; D unresolved. This CDR3 is 13 amino acids long. Trimming shortened V by 11 bases and J by 0 bases, and 11 bases separated the two germline ends. Germline-derived CDR1 and CDR2 are LNHDA and SQIVND (reference sequence). This CDR3 reads CAAAADSGNTIYF. The CDR3 coding sequence is TGTGCCGCGGCGGCTGACTCTGGAAACACCATATATTTT.